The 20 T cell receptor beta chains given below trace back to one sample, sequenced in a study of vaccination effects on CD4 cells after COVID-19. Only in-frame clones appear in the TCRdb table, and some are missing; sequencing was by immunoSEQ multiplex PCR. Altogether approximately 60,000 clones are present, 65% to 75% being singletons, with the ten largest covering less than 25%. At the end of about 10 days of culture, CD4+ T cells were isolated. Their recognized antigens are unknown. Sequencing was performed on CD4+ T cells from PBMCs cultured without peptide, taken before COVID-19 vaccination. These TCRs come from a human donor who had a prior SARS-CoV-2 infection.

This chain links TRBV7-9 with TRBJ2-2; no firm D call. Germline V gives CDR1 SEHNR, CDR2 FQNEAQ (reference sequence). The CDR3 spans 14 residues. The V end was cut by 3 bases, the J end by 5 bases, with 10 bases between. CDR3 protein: CASSFLLETGELFF. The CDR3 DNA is TGTGCCAGCAGCTTTCTGTTGGAGACCGGGGAGCTGTTTTTT.

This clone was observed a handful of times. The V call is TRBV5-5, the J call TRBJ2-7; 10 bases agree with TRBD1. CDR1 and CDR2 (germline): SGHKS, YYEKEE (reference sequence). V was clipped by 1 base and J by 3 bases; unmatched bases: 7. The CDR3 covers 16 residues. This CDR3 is CASSLSWTGGLYEQYF. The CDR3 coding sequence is TGTGCCAGCAGCTTGTCCTGGACAGGGGGACTCTACGAGCAGTACTTC. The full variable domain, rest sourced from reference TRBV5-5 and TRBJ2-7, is DAGVTQSPTHLIKTRGQQVTLRCSPISGHKSVSWYQQVLGQGPQFIFQYYEKEERGRGNFPDRFSARQFPNYSSELNVNALLLGDSALYLCASSLSWTGGLYEQYFGPGTRLTVT.

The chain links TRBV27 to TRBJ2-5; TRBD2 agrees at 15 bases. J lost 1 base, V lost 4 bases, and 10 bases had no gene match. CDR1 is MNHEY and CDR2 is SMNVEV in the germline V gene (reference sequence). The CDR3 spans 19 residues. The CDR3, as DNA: TGTGCCAGCAGTTACGGGACTAGCGGGGGGAGAAGAGGCCAAGAGACCCAGTACTTC. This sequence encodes CASSYGTSGGRRGQETQYF.

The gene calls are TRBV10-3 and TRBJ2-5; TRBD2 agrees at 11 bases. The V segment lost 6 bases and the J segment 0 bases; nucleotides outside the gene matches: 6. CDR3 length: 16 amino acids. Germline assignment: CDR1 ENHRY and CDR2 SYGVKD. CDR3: CAISAGTSGHQETQYF. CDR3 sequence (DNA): TGTGCCATCAGCGCCGGGACTAGCGGACACCAAGAGACCCAGTACTTC.

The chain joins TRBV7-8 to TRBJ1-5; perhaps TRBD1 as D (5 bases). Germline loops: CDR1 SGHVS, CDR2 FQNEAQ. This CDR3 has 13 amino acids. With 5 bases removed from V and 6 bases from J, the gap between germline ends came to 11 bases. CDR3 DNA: TGTGCCAGCAGCCTCAGGGAATCTCAGCCCCAGCATTTT. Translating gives CASSLRESQPQHF. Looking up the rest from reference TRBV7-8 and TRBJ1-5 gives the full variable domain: GAGVSQSPRYKVAKRGQDVALRCDPISGHVSLFWYQQALGQGPEFLTYFQNEAQLDKSGLPSDRFFAERPEGSVSTLKIQRTQQEDSAVYLCASSLRESQPQHFGDGTRLSIL.

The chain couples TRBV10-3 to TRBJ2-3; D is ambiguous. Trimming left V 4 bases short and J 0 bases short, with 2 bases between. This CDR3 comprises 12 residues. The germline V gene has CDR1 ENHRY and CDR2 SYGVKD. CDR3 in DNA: TGTGCCATCAGTGGGAGCACAGATACGCAGTATTTT. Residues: CAISGSTDTQYF.

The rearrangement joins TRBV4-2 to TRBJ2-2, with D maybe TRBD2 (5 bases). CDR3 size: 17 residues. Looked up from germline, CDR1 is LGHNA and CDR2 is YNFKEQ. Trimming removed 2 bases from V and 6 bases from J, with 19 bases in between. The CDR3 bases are TGTGCCAGCAGCCAACTAGCCGTCTATAGTATGTCCGGGGAGCTGTTTTTT. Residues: CASSQLAVYSMSGELFF.

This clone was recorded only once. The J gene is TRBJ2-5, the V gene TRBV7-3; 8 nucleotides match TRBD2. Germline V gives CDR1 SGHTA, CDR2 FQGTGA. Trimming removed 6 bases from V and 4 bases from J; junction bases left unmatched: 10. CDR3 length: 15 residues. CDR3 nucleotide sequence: TGTGCCAGCAGGCCCTCGGGCGGGAGGACAGAGACCCAGTACTTC. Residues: CASRPSGGRTETQYF.

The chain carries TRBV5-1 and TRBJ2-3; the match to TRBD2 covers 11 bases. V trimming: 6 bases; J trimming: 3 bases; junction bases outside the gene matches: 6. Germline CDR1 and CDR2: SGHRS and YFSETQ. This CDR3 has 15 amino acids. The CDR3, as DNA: TGCGCCAGCACCGATGGACTAGCGGGTACAGATACGCAGTATTTT. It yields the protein CASTDGLAGTDTQYF.

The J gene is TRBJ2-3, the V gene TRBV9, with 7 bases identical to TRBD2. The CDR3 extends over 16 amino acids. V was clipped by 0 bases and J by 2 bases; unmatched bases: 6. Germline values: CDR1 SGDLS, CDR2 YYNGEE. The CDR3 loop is CASSVGKRGPTDTQYF. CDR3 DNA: TGTGCCAGCAGCGTAGGGAAGCGGGGACCCACAGATACGCAGTATTTT. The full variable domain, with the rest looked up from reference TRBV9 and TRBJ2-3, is DSGVTQTPKHLITATGQRVTLRCSPRSGDLSVYWYQQSLDQGLQFLIQYYNGEERAKGNILERFSAQQFPDLHSELNLSSLELGDSALYFCASSVGKRGPTDTQYFGPGTRLTVL.

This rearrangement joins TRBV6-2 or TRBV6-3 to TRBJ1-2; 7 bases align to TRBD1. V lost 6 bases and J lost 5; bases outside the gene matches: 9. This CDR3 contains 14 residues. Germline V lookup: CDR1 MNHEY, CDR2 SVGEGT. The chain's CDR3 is CASSRQGRTYGYTF. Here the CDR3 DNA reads TGTGCCAGCAGCCGACAGGGACGGACTTATGGCTACACCTTC.

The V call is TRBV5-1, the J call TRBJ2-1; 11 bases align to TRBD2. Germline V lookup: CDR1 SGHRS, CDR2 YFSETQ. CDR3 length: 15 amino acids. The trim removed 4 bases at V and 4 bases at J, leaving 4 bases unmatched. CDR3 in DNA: TGCGCCAGCAGCGAGGGACTAGCGGAGTACAATGAGCAGTTCTTC. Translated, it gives CASSEGLAEYNEQFF.

Here the CDR3 reads CASSTQDQGLAGAPYEQYF. The CDR3 bases are TGTGCCAGCAGCACACAAGACCAAGGACTAGCGGGTGCTCCCTACGAGCAGTACTTC. The chain recombines TRBV13 with TRBJ2-7, with 11 bases fitting TRBD2. J was trimmed by 2 bases and V by 5 bases; bases with no gene match: 17. Germline V CDR1 and CDR2: PRHDT, FYEKMQ (reference sequence). The CDR3 spans 19 residues. Using reference TRBV13 and TRBJ2-7 for the parts outside the CDR3, the full variable domain is AAGVIQSPRHLIKEKRETATLKCYPIPRHDTVYWYQQGPGQDPQFLISFYEKMQSDKGSIPDRFSAQQFSDYHSELNMSSLELGDSALYFCASSTQDQGLAGAPYEQYFGPGTRLTVT.

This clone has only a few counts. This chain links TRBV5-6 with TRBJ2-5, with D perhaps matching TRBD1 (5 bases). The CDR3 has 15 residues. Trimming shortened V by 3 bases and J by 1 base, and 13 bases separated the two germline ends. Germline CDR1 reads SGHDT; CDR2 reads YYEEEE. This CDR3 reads CASSSSLTAQETQYF. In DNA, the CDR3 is TGTGCCAGCAGCTCCTCACTGACAGCCCAAGAGACCCAGTACTTC.

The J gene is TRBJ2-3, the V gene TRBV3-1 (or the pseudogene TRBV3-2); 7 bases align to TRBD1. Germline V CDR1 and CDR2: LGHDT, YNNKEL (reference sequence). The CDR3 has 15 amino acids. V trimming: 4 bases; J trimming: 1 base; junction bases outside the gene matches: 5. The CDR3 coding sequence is TGTGCCAGCAGCCGTACCGGGACAGGCACAGATACGCAGTATTTT. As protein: CASSRTGTGTDTQYF.

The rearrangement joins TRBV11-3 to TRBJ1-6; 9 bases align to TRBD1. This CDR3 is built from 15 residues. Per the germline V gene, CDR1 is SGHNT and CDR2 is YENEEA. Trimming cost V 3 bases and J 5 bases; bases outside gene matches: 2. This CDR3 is CASSFGTGNNSPLHF. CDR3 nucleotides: TGTGCCAGCAGCTTTGGGACAGGGAATAATTCACCCCTCCACTTT. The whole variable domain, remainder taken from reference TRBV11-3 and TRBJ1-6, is EAGVVQSPRYKIIEKKQPVAFWCNPISGHNTLYWYLQNLGQGPELLIRYENEEAVDDSQLPKDRFSAERLKGVDSTLKIQPAELGDSAVYLCASSFGTGNNSPLHFGNGTRLTVT.

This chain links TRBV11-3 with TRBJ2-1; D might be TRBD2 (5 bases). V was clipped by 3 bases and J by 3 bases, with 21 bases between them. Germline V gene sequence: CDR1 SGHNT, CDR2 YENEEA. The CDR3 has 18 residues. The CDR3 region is CASSLFRFGVSYYNEQFF. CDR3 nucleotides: TGTGCCAGCAGCTTGTTCAGGTTCGGGGTTAGTTACTACAATGAGCAGTTCTTC.

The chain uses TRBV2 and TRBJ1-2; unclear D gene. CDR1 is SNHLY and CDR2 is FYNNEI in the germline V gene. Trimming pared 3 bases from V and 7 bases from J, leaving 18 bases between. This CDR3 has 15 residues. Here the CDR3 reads CASSDQTGIRTGYTF. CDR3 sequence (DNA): TGTGCCAGCAGTGACCAGACCGGAATCCGTACTGGCTACACCTTC. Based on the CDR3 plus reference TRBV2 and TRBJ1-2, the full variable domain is EPEVTQTPSHQVTQMGQEVILRCVPISNHLYFYWYRQILGQKVEFLVSFYNNEISEKSEIFDDQFSVERPDGSNFTLKIRSTKLEDSAMYFCASSDQTGIRTGYTFGSGTRLTVV.

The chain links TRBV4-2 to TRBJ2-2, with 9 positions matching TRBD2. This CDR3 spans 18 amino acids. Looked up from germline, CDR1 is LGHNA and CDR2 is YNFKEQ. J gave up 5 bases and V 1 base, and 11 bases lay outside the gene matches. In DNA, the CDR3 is TGTGCCAGCAGCCAAGCTCCTGCGAGCGGGAGGTGGACCGGGGAGCTGTTTTTT. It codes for CASSQAPASGRWTGELFF.

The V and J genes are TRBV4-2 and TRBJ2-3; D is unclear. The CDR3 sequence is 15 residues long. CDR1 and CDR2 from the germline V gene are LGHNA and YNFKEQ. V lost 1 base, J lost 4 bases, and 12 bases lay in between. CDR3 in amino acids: CASSQGGAEADTQYF. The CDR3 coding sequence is TGTGCCAGCAGCCAAGGAGGAGCAGAGGCAGATACGCAGTATTTT.